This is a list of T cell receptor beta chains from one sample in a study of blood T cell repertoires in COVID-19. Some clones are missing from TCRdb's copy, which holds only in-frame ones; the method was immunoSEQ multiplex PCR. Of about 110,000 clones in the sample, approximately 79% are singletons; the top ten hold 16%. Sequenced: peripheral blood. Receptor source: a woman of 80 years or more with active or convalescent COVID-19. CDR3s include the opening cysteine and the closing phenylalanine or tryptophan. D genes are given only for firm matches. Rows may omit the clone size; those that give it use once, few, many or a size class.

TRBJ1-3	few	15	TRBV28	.	CASSPPGAIGNTIYF	TGTGCCAGCAGTCCCCCAGGGGCCATTGGAAACACCATATATTTT
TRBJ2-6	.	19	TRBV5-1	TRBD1	CASSLDLRGFTSGANVLTF	TGCGCCAGCAGCTTGGATCTCAGGGGGTTTACCTCTGGGGCCAACGTCCTGACTTTC
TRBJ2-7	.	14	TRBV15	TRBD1	CATSRDGTGGEQYF	TGTGCCACCAGCAGAGACGGGACAGGGGGGGAGCAGTACTTC
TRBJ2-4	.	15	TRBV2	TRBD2	CASSEARRRGDIQYF	TGTGCCAGCAGTGAAGCAAGAAGACGGGGGGACATTCAGTACTTC
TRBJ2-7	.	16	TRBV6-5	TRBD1	CASSYRGTGVGYEQYF	TGTGCCAGCAGTTACCGTGGGACAGGGGTTGGCTACGAGCAGTACTTC
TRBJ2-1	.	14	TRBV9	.	CASSPHHFNNEQFF	TGTGCCAGCAGCCCCCACCACTTTAACAATGAGCAGTTCTTC
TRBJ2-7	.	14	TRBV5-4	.	CASSIGGLHYEQYF	TGTGCCAGCAGCATAGGCGGACTCCACTACGAGCAGTACTTC
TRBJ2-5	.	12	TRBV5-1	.	CASSPPGETQYF	TGCGCCAGCAGCCCGCCGGGGGAGACCCAGTACTTC
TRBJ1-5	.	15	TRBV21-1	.	CASSENRISNQPQHF	TGTGCCAGCAGCGAAAACAGGATCAGCAATCAGCCCCAGCATTTT
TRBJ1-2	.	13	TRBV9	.	CASSVQGTLGYTF	TGTGCCAGCAGCGTACAGGGTACGTTAGGCTACACCTTC
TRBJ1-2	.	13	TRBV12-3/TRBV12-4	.	CASSLTANYGYTF	TGTGCCAGCAGTCTGACAGCTAACTATGGCTACACCTTC
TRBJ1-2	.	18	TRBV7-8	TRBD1	CASSSTGTGILGGYGYTF	TGTGCCAGCAGCTCAACCGGGACAGGGATCCTAGGCGGCTATGGCTACACCTTC
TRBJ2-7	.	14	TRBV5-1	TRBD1	CASSVRDRAYEQYF	TGCGCCAGCAGCGTCCGGGACAGGGCCTACGAGCAGTACTTC
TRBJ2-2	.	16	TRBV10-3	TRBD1	CAIRETGNSLTGELFF	TGTGCCATCAGAGAGACAGGGAACTCTCTCACCGGGGAGCTGTTTTTT
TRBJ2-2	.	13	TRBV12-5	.	CASGLGVTGELFF	TGTGCTAGTGGCCTAGGGGTCACCGGGGAGCTGTTTTTT
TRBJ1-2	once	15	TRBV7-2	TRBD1	CASSLGDRGRHGYTF	TGTGCCAGCAGCTTAGGGGACAGGGGGCGACATGGCTACACCTTC
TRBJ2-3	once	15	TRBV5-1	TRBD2	CASSTAGGEVDTQYF	TGCGCCAGCAGCACAGCGGGAGGGGAGGTAGATACGCAGTATTTT
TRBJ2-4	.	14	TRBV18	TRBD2	CASSPDPGGNIQYF	TGTGCCAGCTCACCCGACCCGGGGGGAAACATTCAGTACTTC
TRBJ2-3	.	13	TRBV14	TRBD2	CASSQLAGVTQYF	TGTGCCAGCAGCCAACTAGCGGGAGTTACGCAGTATTTT
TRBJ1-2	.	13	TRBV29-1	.	CSAATGTNYGYTF	TGCAGCGCCGCGACAGGAACTAACTATGGCTACACCTTC
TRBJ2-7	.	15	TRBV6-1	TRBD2	CASSEGAGGGYEQYF	TGTGCCAGCAGTGAAGGAGCGGGAGGGGGGTACGAGCAGTACTTC
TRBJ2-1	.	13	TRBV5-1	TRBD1	CASSLQGGDEQFF	TGCGCCAGCAGCTTGCAAGGGGGCGATGAGCAGTTCTTC
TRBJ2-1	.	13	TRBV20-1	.	CSASLYSYNEQFF	TGCAGTGCTAGTCTCTACTCCTACAATGAGCAGTTCTTC
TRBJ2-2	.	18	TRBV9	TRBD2	CASSGRTSGSTNTGELFF	TGTGCCAGCAGCGGTCGGACTAGCGGGAGTACAAACACCGGGGAGCTGTTTTTT
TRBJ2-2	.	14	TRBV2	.	CASTRETITGELFF	TGTGCCAGCACTCGGGAAACCATCACCGGGGAGCTGTTTTTT
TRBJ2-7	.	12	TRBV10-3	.	CAIRRDSYEQYF	TGTGCCATCAGGCGGGACTCCTACGAGCAGTACTTC
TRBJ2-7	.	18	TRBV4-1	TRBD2	CASSQGPGSLAGVYEQYF	TGCGCCAGCAGCCAAGGGCCAGGAAGCCTAGCGGGAGTATACGAGCAGTACTTC
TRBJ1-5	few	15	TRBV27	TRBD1	CASSPHGQGVQPQHF	TGTGCCAGCAGTCCCCACGGACAGGGTGTACAGCCCCAGCATTTT
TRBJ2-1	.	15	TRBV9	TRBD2	CASSAAGSSYNEQFF	TGTGCCAGCAGCGCAGCGGGGAGCTCCTACAATGAGCAGTTCTTC
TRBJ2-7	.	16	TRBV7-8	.	CASSPSRLKLTYEQYF	TGTGCCAGCAGCCCGAGCCGCCTAAAGTTAACTTACGAGCAGTACTTC
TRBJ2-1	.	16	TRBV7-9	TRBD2	CASSSRLAGPYNEQFF	TGTGCCAGCAGCTCCAGACTAGCGGGACCCTACAATGAGCAGTTCTTC
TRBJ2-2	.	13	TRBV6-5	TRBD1	CASRPTGAGELFF	TGTGCCAGCAGACCTACAGGGGCCGGGGAGCTGTTTTTT
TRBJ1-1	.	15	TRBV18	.	CASSPGQTTNTEAFF	TGTGCCAGCTCACCAGGACAGACTACGAACACTGAAGCTTTCTTT
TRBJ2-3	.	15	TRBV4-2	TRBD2	CASSPGSGRTDTQYF	TGTGCCAGCAGCCCCGGGAGCGGGAGGACAGATACGCAGTATTTT
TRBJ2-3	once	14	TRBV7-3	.	CASSSGHTTDTQYF	TGTGCCAGCAGCTCGGGACACACCACAGATACGCAGTATTTT
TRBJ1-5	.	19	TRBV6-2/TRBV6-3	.	CASSFEAGTRLLSNQPQHF	TGTGCCAGCAGTTTCGAAGCCGGGACACGCCTTCTTAGCAATCAGCCCCAGCATTTT
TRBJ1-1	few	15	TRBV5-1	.	CASSLEGRAYTEAFF	TGCGCCAGCAGCTTGGAGGGCAGGGCGTACACTGAAGCTTTCTTT
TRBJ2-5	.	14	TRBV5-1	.	CASSRLVLQETQYF	TGCGCCAGCAGCCGACTGGTACTCCAAGAGACCCAGTACTTC
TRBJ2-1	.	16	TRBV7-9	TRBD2	CASSLIAGAFYNEQFF	TGTGCCAGCAGCTTAATAGCGGGGGCCTTTTACAATGAGCAGTTCTTC
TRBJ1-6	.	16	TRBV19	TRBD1	CASSPDRVSYNSPLHF	TGTGCCAGTAGCCCCGACAGGGTCTCCTATAATTCACCCCTCCACTTT
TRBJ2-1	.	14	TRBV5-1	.	CASSIQSGYNEQFF	TGCGCCAGCAGCATACAGAGCGGTTACAATGAGCAGTTCTTC
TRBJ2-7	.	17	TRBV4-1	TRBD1	CASSYKWDRGPNYEQYF	TGCGCCAGCAGCTATAAATGGGACAGGGGTCCTAACTACGAGCAGTACTTC
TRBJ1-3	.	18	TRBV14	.	CASSPGWGRTFSGNTIYF	TGTGCCAGCAGCCCGGGTTGGGGGCGGACCTTCTCTGGAAACACCATATATTTT
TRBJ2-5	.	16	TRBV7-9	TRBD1	CASSPRQGLRQETQYF	TGTGCCAGCAGCCCTCGACAGGGGCTCAGACAAGAGACCCAGTACTTC
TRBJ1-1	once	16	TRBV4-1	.	CASSQERRQMNTEAFF	TGCGCCAGCAGCCAAGAAAGGAGACAGATGAACACTGAAGCTTTCTTT
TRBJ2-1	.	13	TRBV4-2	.	CASRPSLGGEQFF	TGTGCCAGCAGACCATCCCTCGGGGGTGAGCAGTTCTTC
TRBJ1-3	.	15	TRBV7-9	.	CASSLGPEAGNTIYF	TGTGCCAGCAGCCTCGGTCCGGAGGCTGGAAACACCATATATTTT
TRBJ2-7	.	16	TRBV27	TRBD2	CASSPRGAGEVYEQYF	TGTGCCAGCAGTCCCCGGGGAGCGGGAGAGGTTTACGAGCAGTACTTC
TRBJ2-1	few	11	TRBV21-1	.	CARARGNEQFF	TGTGCCAGAGCTAGAGGCAATGAGCAGTTCTTC